The 18 T cell receptor beta chains presented below share a single source sample, sequenced in a study of cytomegalovirus exposure and HLA in healthy donors. The primer mix had 60 Vbeta and 13 Jbeta primers. Profiled with immunoSEQ multiplex PCR; TCRdb holds only in-frame clones, not every one. The sample has 120,000 or so clones, over 65% seen once. The material sequenced was PBMCs. The origin of the receptors is a man aged 40-55 years in good health and CMV-seropositive.

The CDR3 DNA sequence: TGTGCCAGCAGTTCAGCGGGGAACAATGAGCAGTTCTTC. It encodes CASSSAGNNEQFF. This chain connects TRBV27 to TRBJ2-1; 7 nucleotides line up with TRBD2. This CDR3 is built from 13 residues. J was trimmed by 5 bases and V by 4 bases; bases with no gene match: 2. Germline CDR1 MNHEY, CDR2 SMNVEV (reference sequence).

This clone was counted only a few times. The identical CDR3 is also encoded by other nucleotide sequences in the sample. The rearrangement joins TRBV9 to TRBJ2-7; D might be TRBD1 (6 bases). V lost 2 bases, J lost 3 bases, and 12 bases lay in between. The V gene's germline CDR1 is SGDLS and CDR2 YYNGEE. This CDR3 is built from 14 residues. CDR3 DNA: TGTGCCAGCAGCGTCAGGGACAATCACTACGAGCAGTACTTC. Its protein is CASSVRDNHYEQYF. The variable domain in full, with the rest retrieved from reference TRBV9 and TRBJ2-7, is DSGVTQTPKHLITATGQRVTLRCSPRSGDLSVYWYQQSLDQGLQFLIQYYNGEERAKGNILERFSAQQFPDLHSELNLSSLELGDSALYFCASSVRDNHYEQYFGPGTRLTVT.

This chain links TRBV27 with TRBJ1-2; D might be TRBD1 (5 bases). The CDR3 contains 13 residues. Trimming took 5 bases from V and 8 from J, leaving 15 bases between them. Germline assignment: CDR1 MNHEY and CDR2 SMNVEV (reference sequence). CDR3 sequence: CASSLSGTRGYTF. As DNA, the CDR3 is TGTGCCAGCAGTCTCAGCGGGACCCGGGGCTACACCTTC.

J is TRBJ2-4 and V is TRBV19, with D uncertain. Germline lookup yields CDR1 LNHDA and CDR2 SQIVND (reference sequence). Deletions cut 2 bases from V and 0 bases from J, with 14 bases between. This CDR3 is built from 17 residues. The CDR3 is CASSIKPPSLAKNIQYF. CDR3 sequence (DNA): TGTGCCAGTAGTATAAAGCCCCCAAGTCTAGCCAAAAACATTCAGTACTTC.

CDR3 sequence reads: CASSATGANSPLHF. CDR3 coding DNA: TGTGCCAGCAGCGCGACAGGGGCGAATTCACCCCTCCACTTT. The rearrangement joins TRBV9 to TRBJ1-6, with 8 bases matching TRBD1. Germline V gene sequence: CDR1 SGDLS, CDR2 YYNGEE. V was clipped by 3 bases and J by 7 bases; unmatched bases: 3. The CDR3 spans 14 residues.

This clone was counted a few times. The V and J genes are TRBV30 and TRBJ1-6; TRBD1 matches at 7 bases. The CDR3 is made up of 14 amino acids. The germline V gene encodes CDR1 GTSNPN and CDR2 SVGIG (reference sequence). The ends lost 2 bases at V and 5 bases at J; junction bases unmatched: 3. CDR3 nucleotides: TGTGCCTGGAGTAGTGGACAGGATAATTCACCCCTCCACTTT. It specifies CAWSSGQDNSPLHF.

The genes are TRBV2 and TRBJ2-2; 9 nucleotides align to TRBD2. V lost 5 bases and J lost 4; bases outside the gene matches: 8. CDR1 is SNHLY, CDR2 FYNNEI, per germline. The CDR3 is made up of 16 amino acids. The CDR3: CASSPITSGFTGELFF. CDR3 coding DNA: TGTGCCAGCAGTCCTATTACTAGCGGGTTCACCGGGGAGCTGTTTTTT. The entire variable domain, with the rest obtained from reference TRBV2 and TRBJ2-2, is as follows: EPEVTQTPSHQVTQMGQEVILRCVPISNHLYFYWYRQILGQKVEFLVSFYNNEISEKSEIFDDQFSVERPDGSNFTLKIRSTKLEDSAMYFCASSPITSGFTGELFFGEGSRLTVL.

The chain recombines TRBV18 with TRBJ2-7; weak D call: TRBD1 (6 bases). This CDR3 contains 13 residues. The V gene lost 3 bases and the J gene lost 3 bases, with 9 bases spanning the gap. Per germline, CDR1 KGHSH and CDR2 LQKENI. The DNA for the CDR3 is TGTGCCAGCTCACCGAACAGGGTCTACGAGCAGTACTTC. Amino acid sequence: CASSPNRVYEQYF. The entire variable domain, with the rest obtained from reference TRBV18 and TRBJ2-7, is as follows: NAGVMQNPRHLVRRRGQEARLRCSPMKGHSHVYWYRQLPEEGLKFMVYLQKENIIDESGMPKERFSAEFPKEGPSILRIQQVVRGDSAAYFCASSPNRVYEQYFGPGTRLTVT.

This clone is medium-sized (0.01 to 0.1%) in the sample. V usage is TRBV4-1 and J usage is TRBJ2-7; D is possibly TRBD2 (5 bases). Germline V lookup: CDR1 MGHRA, CDR2 YSYEKL. The germline V and J ends were trimmed by 1 base and 6 bases, with 10 bases remaining between them. The CDR3 is 13 residues long. The CDR3 bases are TGCGCCAGCAGCCAAGTCACGGGGTTCGAGCAGTACTTC. Translation: CASSQVTGFEQYF.

This chain uses TRBV29-1 with TRBJ1-5; 10 bases are shared with TRBD1. The V gene's germline CDR1 is SQVTM and CDR2 ANQGSEA. This CDR3 is built from 13 residues. The V and J ends lost 7 bases and 6 bases, in that order; junction bases with no gene match: 6. CDR3 coding DNA: TGCAGCGCCATGACAGGGGGCGGTCAGCCCCAGCATTTT. It yields the protein CSAMTGGGQPQHF. Based on the CDR3 plus reference TRBV29-1 and TRBJ1-5, the full variable domain is SAVISQKPSRDICQRGTSLTIQCQVDSQVTMMFWYRQQPGQSLTLIATANQGSEATYESGFVIDKFPISRPNLTFSTLTVSNMSPEDSSIYLCSAMTGGGQPQHFGDGTRLSIL.

This chain links TRBV10-3 with TRBJ2-3, with a weak D call TRBD2 (6 bases). Per germline, CDR1 ENHRY and CDR2 SYGVKD. This CDR3 has 13 residues. Trimming shortened V by 11 bases and J by 6 bases, and 18 bases separated the two germline ends. The CDR3 loop reads CAVGGLPGDTQYF. The DNA of the CDR3 is TGTGCCGTTGGGGGACTCCCGGGGGATACGCAGTATTTT.

This rearrangement joins TRBV7-2 to TRBJ1-5; D ambiguous. The V and J ends lost 3 bases and 7 bases respectively, with 10 bases between them. This CDR3 contains 13 residues. The germline V gene encodes CDR1 SGHTA and CDR2 FQGNSA. The CDR3 loop is CASSLYSGQPQHF. The CDR3 region has the DNA TGTGCCAGCAGCTTGTATTCAGGCCAGCCCCAGCATTTT.

In its sample, this clone was seen a few times. Here the CDR3 DNA reads TGTGCCAGCAGCCCCCTGACAGGCCCCCTCTCCGAGCAGTACTTC. It specifies CASSPLTGPLSEQYF. The rearrangement links TRBV7-8 to TRBJ2-7; D is possibly TRBD1 (6 bases). There are 15 residues in the CDR3. Trimming removed 5 bases from V and 6 bases from J, with 20 bases in between. Germline CDR1 reads SGHVS; CDR2 reads FQNEAQ.

The CDR3 DNA reads as TGTGCCAGCAGCTTAGATCGGTCGGCAGGAGGTGAAAAACTGTTTTTT. Protein sequence: CASSLDRSAGGEKLFF. The V gene is TRBV11-2, the J gene TRBJ1-4; D ambiguous. CDR1 is SGHAT and CDR2 is FQNNGV in the germline V gene. There are 16 residues in the CDR3. V was trimmed by 0 bases and J by 7 bases, leaving 15 bases between them.

The chain joins TRBV7-2 to TRBJ2-1; 13 bases align to TRBD2. This CDR3 spans 16 amino acids. Germline-derived CDR1 and CDR2 are SGHTA and FQGNSA. The junction had 4 bases not matched to a gene; V was cut back by 3 bases and J by 5 bases. CDR3 in DNA: TGTGCCAGCAGCTTGCCTGGACTAGCGGGGGACAATGAGCAGTTCTTC. Its translation is CASSLPGLAGDNEQFF.

This chain links TRBV5-1 with TRBJ2-7; TRBD2 agrees at 10 bases. The V gene's germline CDR1 is SGHRS and CDR2 YFSETQ. Losses at the gene ends were 0 bases for V and 0 bases for J; bases not matched to a gene: 3. This CDR3 has 16 residues. CDR3 bases: TGCGCCAGCAGCTTGGTAGCGGGGGGATACTCCTACGAGCAGTACTTC. This sequence encodes CASSLVAGGYSYEQYF.

The chain uses TRBV9 and TRBJ1-2; D might be TRBD1 (6 bases). Germline V gene sequence: CDR1 SGDLS, CDR2 YYNGEE. The CDR3 has 12 residues. Trimming cost V 4 bases and J 12 bases, with 16 bases left between them. The chain's CDR3 is CASSPRTALNTF. As DNA, the CDR3 is TGTGCCAGCAGCCCCCGGACAGCCCTCAACACCTTC.

The chain is built from TRBV6-1 and TRBJ1-1; the D is unclear. The length of the CDR3 is 11 residues. CDR1 and CDR2 (germline): MNHNS, SASEGT. Trimming pared 3 bases from V and 4 bases from J, leaving 3 bases between. This chain's CDR3 is CASSDITEAFF. The CDR3 region has the DNA TGTGCCAGCAGTGACATCACTGAAGCTTTCTTT.